The clone carrying this T cell receptor (beta chain) occurred a few times. Its matching antigen is unknown. This entry is derived from a study of T cells in Graves' hyperthyroidism and ophthalmopathy. Notes on the study in general: Blood samples included most of the expanded thyroid clonotypes exceeding 0.001. From stable hyperthyroidism, ophthalmopathy was set apart by a 13 V-J model.

The V gene's germline CDR1 is MNHEY and CDR2 SMNVEV (reference sequence). The CDR3 spans 15 residues. Trimming shortened V by 0 bases and J by 5 bases, and 10 bases separated the two germline ends. Each diagnosis was grounded in clinical symptoms, serum thyroxine and TRAb, thyroid ultrasound, and orbital computed tomography. The TCR beta CDR3 regions underwent amplification using RNA transcripts as the source. RT-PCR in the first round (using the HTBI primer set) targeted the TCR CDR3. Each CDR3 protein gets one entry after TCRdb re-called the multiplex PCR reads with MiXCR. The sample comprises a few hundred thousand distinct CDR3 sequences, 40% to 55% of which are singletons, and roughly 7.7% rests with the top ten.

Material: peripheral blood or thyroid tissue (not recorded which). The chain uses TRBV27 and TRBJ1-4; a possible D gene is TRBD1 (5 bases). This TCR was recovered from a woman aged 18-35 years with Graves' hyperthyroidism. This CDR3 reads CASSLSGRDNEKLFF. The CDR3 nucleotides are TGTGCCAGCAGTTTATCCGGCAGGGACAATGAAAAACTGTTTTTT.